The 21 T cell receptor beta chains below all came from one sample that was sequenced in a study of blood T cell repertoires in COVID-19. Clones were read by immunoSEQ multiplex PCR, and TCRdb kept only the in-frame ones, dropping some. This table has some 250,000 clones, roughly 90% appearing once. The sequencing input was peripheral blood. The receptors here all came from a woman aged 25 to 39 with acute or convalescent COVID-19.

In this sample, this clone turned up a few times. The sample carries other DNA sequences with the same CDR3. The rearrangement links TRBV7-9 to TRBJ2-3, with D maybe TRBD1 (6 bases). CDR3 length equals 14 residues. The V and J ends lost 4 bases and 2 bases respectively, with 10 bases between them. Germline V lookup: CDR1 SEHNR, CDR2 FQNEAQ (reference sequence). CDR3 sequence: CASSSGQYTDTQYF. CDR3 sequence (DNA): TGTGCCAGCAGCTCCGGACAGTACACAGATACGCAGTATTTT.

The rearrangement joins TRBV6-5 to TRBJ2-3; unclear D gene. The CDR3 length is 14 residues. Trimming removed 2 bases from V and 0 bases from J, with 6 bases in between. From germline, CDR1 is MNHEY and CDR2 SVGAGI. The CDR3 DNA follows: TGTGCCAGCAGTTACACTTTTAGCACAGATACGCAGTATTTT. It codes for CASSYTFSTDTQYF.

The rearrangement joins TRBV19 to TRBJ2-5; 7 nucleotides align to TRBD2. The germline V gene encodes CDR1 LNHDA and CDR2 SQIVND (reference sequence). The CDR3 is 13 residues long. V shed 7 bases and J 3 bases; nucleotides not matched to a gene: 5. CDR3 sequence (DNA): TGTGCCAGTACCCCCGGGACTAAAGAGACCCAGTACTTC. This sequence encodes CASTPGTKETQYF.

The V gene is TRBV19, the J gene TRBJ1-6, with a tentative D call TRBD1 (6 bases). Trimming took off 5 bases at V and 5 bases at J, with 13 bases between the two ends. The germline V gene has CDR1 LNHDA and CDR2 SQIVND (reference sequence). The length of the CDR3 is 15 residues. CDR3 region: CASSAMDSHNSPLHF. In nucleotides, the CDR3 is TGTGCCAGTAGTGCGATGGACAGTCATAATTCACCCCTCCACTTT. Together with reference TRBV19 and TRBJ1-6, the CDR3 gives the full variable domain: DGGITQSPKYLFRKEGQNVTLSCEQNLNHDAMYWYRQDPGQGLRLIYYSQIVNDFQKGDIAEGYSVSREKKESFPLTVTSAQKNPTAFYLCASSAMDSHNSPLHFGNGTRLTVT.

V usage is TRBV20-1 and J usage is TRBJ2-5, with 9 bases that match TRBD2. This CDR3 has 14 amino acids. Trimming took 3 bases from V and 4 from J; bases not matched to a gene: 6. Germline V gene lookup returns CDR1 DFQATT and CDR2 SNEGSKA (reference sequence). CDR3 loop: CSASLAGVGETQYF. The CDR3 nucleotides are TGCAGTGCTAGTTTAGCGGGAGTAGGAGAGACCCAGTACTTC.

V and J are TRBV5-4 and TRBJ2-3, with D possibly matching TRBD2 (6 bases). Germline V gene lookup returns CDR1 SGHNT and CDR2 YYREEE (reference sequence). This CDR3 is built from 14 residues. The ends were cut back, 4 bases at V and 7 bases at J, with 16 bases in the middle. CDR3 loop: CASSGGGLINTQYF. The CDR3, as DNA: TGTGCCAGCAGCGGGGGAGGACTAATTAATACGCAGTATTTT. Combining the CDR3 with reference TRBV5-4 and TRBJ2-3 gives the whole variable domain ETGVTQSPTHLIKTRGQQVTLRCSSQSGHNTVSWYQQALGQGPQFIFQYYREEENGRGNFPPRFSGLQFPNYSSELNVNALELDDSALYLCASSGGGLINTQYFGPGTRLTVL.

This rearrangement joins TRBV27 to TRBJ1-4; 11 bases agree with TRBD1. The CDR3 is made up of 18 amino acids. The V segment lost 2 bases and the J segment 8 bases; nucleotides outside the gene matches: 13. Germline V gene lookup returns CDR1 MNHEY and CDR2 SMNVEV (reference sequence). The CDR3: CASSLTGQDRGLPEKLFF. DNA for the CDR3: TGTGCCAGCAGTTTAACCGGGCAGGACAGGGGGCTTCCGGAAAAACTGTTTTTT.

This rearrangement joins TRBV7-8 to TRBJ2-7, with D maybe TRBD1 (5 bases). CDR3 length: 13 amino acids. Germline CDR1 SGHVS, CDR2 FQNEAQ. V lost 3 bases and J lost 3, with 9 bases in between. CDR3 bases: TGTGCCAGCAGCTTGTTTCAGGGCTACGAGCAGTACTTC. It encodes CASSLFQGYEQYF.

The chain couples TRBV7-2 to TRBJ1-2, with a weak D call TRBD1 (6 bases). The CDR3 spans 13 residues. V lost 5 bases to trimming and J lost 4 bases, with 11 bases between them. Germline V CDR1 and CDR2: SGHTA, FQGNSA. The CDR3 nucleotides read TGTGCCAGCAGCCAGGGACACTCCTATGGCTACACCTTC. It codes for CASSQGHSYGYTF.

The chain is built from TRBV25-1 and TRBJ2-3, with 7 nucleotides matching TRBD1. The CDR3 length is 18 residues. V trimming: 3 bases; J trimming: 3 bases; junction bases outside the gene matches: 15. Germline loops: CDR1 MGHDK, CDR2 SYGVNS. The CDR3 sequence: CASSESSRQGFITDTQYF. CDR3 nucleotide sequence: TGTGCCAGCAGTGAGAGTTCGAGACAGGGTTTTATAACAGATACGCAGTATTTT.

With regard to this clone: At one boundary the junction diverges from the germline segment, which might be a read error. The rearrangement joins TRBV9 to TRBJ2-4; TRBD2 matches 9 bases. CDR1 is SGDLS, CDR2 YYNGEE, per germline. The CDR3 sequence is 15 residues long. The CDR3 reads CASSVGIAGDGARDF. The CDR3 DNA reads TGTGCCAGCAGCGTAGGCATAGCGGGAGACGGGGCGCGAGACTTC.

The chain carries TRBV18 and TRBJ2-5; the D is unclear. Germline CDR1 reads KGHSH; CDR2 reads LQKENI. The CDR3 extends over 14 amino acids. Trimming shortened V by 6 bases and J by 2 bases, and 13 bases separated the two germline ends. CDR3: CASSTTLGQETQYF. CDR3 sequence (DNA): TGTGCCAGCTCGACCACCCTCGGGCAAGAGACCCAGTACTTC.

The V and J genes are TRBV9 and TRBJ2-2; weak D call: TRBD1 (5 bases). This CDR3 is built from 15 residues. Germline V gene data show CDR1 as SGDLS and CDR2 as YYNGEE. The V end was cut by 4 bases, the J end by 1 base, with 11 bases between. This CDR3 reads CASSPPRGNTGELFF. The CDR3 DNA follows: TGTGCCAGCAGCCCCCCTAGGGGGAACACCGGGGAGCTGTTTTTT.

The rearrangement uses TRBV6-5 and TRBJ2-1; 11 nucleotides agree with TRBD2. V lost 6 bases and J lost 10; bases outside the gene matches: 2. The CDR3 consists of 12 residues. Germline assignment: CDR1 MNHEY and CDR2 SVGAGI. This CDR3 reads CASRRLAGEQFF. For the CDR3, the DNA is TGTGCCAGCAGACGACTAGCGGGGGAGCAGTTCTTC.

The DNA of the CDR3 is TGTGCCAGCTCACCATGGACAGGGGATGGCTACACCTTC. Its protein product is CASSPWTGDGYTF. The J gene is TRBJ1-2, the V gene TRBV18; 9 nucleotides match TRBD1. Germline V lookup: CDR1 KGHSH, CDR2 LQKENI. J gave up 6 bases and V 2 bases, and 1 base lay outside the gene matches. The length of the CDR3 is 13 residues.

V gene TRBV5-1 combines with J gene TRBJ2-2; D is undetermined. The V gene lost 0 bases and the J gene lost 7 bases, with 7 bases spanning the gap. The CDR3 loop spans 13 amino acids. Germline V gives CDR1 SGHRS, CDR2 YFSETQ. DNA for the CDR3: TGCGCCAGCAGCTTGGTTATCGGCGGGGAGCTGTTTTTT. Translation: CASSLVIGGELFF.

The genes are TRBV19 and TRBJ1-5; weak D call: TRBD1 (5 bases). V was cut by 4 bases and J by 0 bases, with 7 bases left in between. The germline gives CDR1 LNHDA, CDR2 SQIVND (reference sequence). This CDR3 has 14 residues. DNA for the CDR3: TGTGCCAGTAGTAGGGGGGTTAGCAATCAGCCCCAGCATTTT. This sequence encodes CASSRGVSNQPQHF.

The genes are TRBV6-5 and TRBJ2-1; 8 positions agree with TRBD2. The CDR3 is 13 amino acids. Trimming at V came to 8 bases and at J to 6 bases, leaving 6 bases not matched to a gene. The germline CDR1 and CDR2 sequences are MNHEY and SVGAGI. CDR3 loop: CASWSGSSNEQFF. In DNA form, the CDR3 reads TGTGCCAGCTGGAGCGGGAGCTCCAATGAGCAGTTCTTC.

The rearrangement uses TRBV5-4 and TRBJ2-2, with 8 bases matching TRBD1. The CDR3 runs 18 residues. V trimming: 5 bases; J trimming: 0 bases; junction bases outside the gene matches: 12. CDR1 and CDR2 from the germline V gene are SGHNT and YYREEE (reference sequence). CDR3 DNA: TGTGCCAGCAGGGGGACAGGTAACGTCCTTACGAACACCGGGGAGCTGTTTTTT. Amino acids: CASRGTGNVLTNTGELFF.

This sequence joins TRBV19 and TRBJ1-1; 9 positions agree with TRBD1. There are 14 residues in the CDR3. Germline V gene lookup returns CDR1 LNHDA and CDR2 SQIVND (reference sequence). V gave up 5 bases and J gave up 5 bases; unmatched junction bases: 6. Here the CDR3 reads CASSVNRGHTEAFF. CDR3 DNA sequence: TGTGCCAGTAGTGTGAACAGGGGGCATACTGAAGCTTTCTTT.

The genes are TRBV3-1 (or the pseudogene TRBV3-2) and TRBJ2-5, with TRBD1 identical over 10 bases. The V segment lost 5 bases and the J segment 5 bases; nucleotides outside the gene matches: 8. Germline V lookup: CDR1 LGHDT, CDR2 YNNKEL (reference sequence). The CDR3 extends over 15 amino acids. The CDR3 loop reads CASSSRDRGGETQYF. DNA of the CDR3: TGTGCCAGCAGCTCCCGGGACAGGGGCGGGGAGACCCAGTACTTC.